Sequencing of this TCR beta chain was carried out in a study of blood T cell repertoires in COVID-19 (dated by TCRdb to about 2020). Regarding the study in general: Samples from collaborators originated in the United States, Italy and Spain and spanned both the acute and convalescent phases of COVID-19. The prospective study material was composed of cDNA or gDNA derived from T cells, B-cell-depleted T cells, or PBMCs. Subjects who had been exposed to COVID-19, were actively infected with it, or had recovered from it provided the deeply sampled blood TCRbeta repertoires that made up the dataset. The repertoires were made available in a free public database intended to serve as a resource for research on the immune response to SARS-CoV-2. Samples were obtained from the ongoing ImmuneRACE study (first 160 participants) and from some 1,300 subjects provided by 6 global collaborators. The sample metadata nearly always contained a de-identified subject ID, COVID-19 status, age in years and sex. Where available, HLA class I and class II types were taken from metadata supplied by the sample provider and were not determined by assay-based typing. Study-level results and caveats: How much clinical and demographic metadata was included differed by source and by participant, and the metadata was provided uncurated.

As regards this clone: Its binding antigen is unknown. No quality values exist for individual bases; no much larger clone is one base distant.

TCRbeta CDR3 regions were amplified from genomic DNA by means of the immunoSEQ Assay, a bias-controlled multiplex PCR. The published analysis was carried out like this. The number of nucleated cells in each sample was estimated from the amplification of reference gene primers within the assay. To quantify the absolute abundance of each unique TCRbeta CDR3 rearrangement, sequence reads were collapsed and filtered. Productive Simpson clonality was computed per sample as the square root of Simpson's diversity index over productive rearrangements. Imported from immuneACCESS, the table was reduced by TCRdb to in-frame sequences with V and J called. These copies leave out some clones; in studies compared against another copy, an unresolved V gene accounts for under half, and the cause of the remainder is not known. V and J calls and clone size follow that table, whereas D and trimming were derived from the DNA. Here the sample has 300,000 or so clones; 70% to 90% occur a single time. The ten largest clonotypes hold just under 7% of the sample.

V and J lose 3 bases and 5 bases, and a span of 11 bases separates them. The cysteine opens and the phenylalanine closes a CDR3 of 15 amino acids. CDR3 DNA only is kept here, 45 bases in frame from base 1. The germline V gene provides CDR1 SGHVS and CDR2 FQNEAQ. Another Seattle source contributed samples from volunteer blood donors who had recovered from COVID-19. Whole blood was collected in K2EDTA tubes by collaborating institutions according to the institutions' own protocols. For TCRbeta analysis, collaborators shipped samples as frozen whole blood, isolated PBMCs, or DNA extracted from either of those sample types.

This chain is built from TRBV7-8 and TRBJ1-6, with no reliable assignment of the D segment. The receptor's source is a woman aged 30 to 39 who had recovered from COVID-19. Specimen: peripheral blood. The sequence in DNA is TGTGCCAGCAGCTTTCGTGCTCAGAATAATTCACCCCTCCACTTT. It translates as CASSFRAQNNSPLHF.